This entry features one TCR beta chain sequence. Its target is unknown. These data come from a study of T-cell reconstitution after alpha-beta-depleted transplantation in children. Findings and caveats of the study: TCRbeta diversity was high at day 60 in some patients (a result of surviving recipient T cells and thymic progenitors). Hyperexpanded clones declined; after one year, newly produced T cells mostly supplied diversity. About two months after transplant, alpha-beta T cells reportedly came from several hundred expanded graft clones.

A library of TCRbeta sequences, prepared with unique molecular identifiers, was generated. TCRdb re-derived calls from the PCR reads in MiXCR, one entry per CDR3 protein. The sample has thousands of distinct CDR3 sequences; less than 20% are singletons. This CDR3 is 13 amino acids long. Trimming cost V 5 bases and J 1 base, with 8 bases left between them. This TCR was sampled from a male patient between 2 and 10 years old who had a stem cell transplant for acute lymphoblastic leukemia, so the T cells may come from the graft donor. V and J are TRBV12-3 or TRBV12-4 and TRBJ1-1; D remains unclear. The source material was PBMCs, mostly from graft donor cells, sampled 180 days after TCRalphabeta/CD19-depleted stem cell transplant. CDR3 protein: CASSGRENTEAFF. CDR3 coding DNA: TGTGCCAGCAGTGGACGGGAGAACACTGAAGCTTTCTTT.